The clone carrying this TCR beta chain was counted ten times or more. Its cognate antigen is unknown. The entry originates in a study of identical twins. Notes on the study in general: Memory repertoires showed no such pattern, whereas abundant cord blood beta clonotypes carried fewer insertions.

TCRdb re-called the 5' RACE reads through MiXCR, storing one row per CDR3 protein. Among 240,000 or so distinct CDR3 sequences, roughly a tenth were seen once, and the ten largest hold 10%. The clonotype originates from a man aged 50-60 years in good health. Sequencing was done on a sample of memory T cells sorted from blood.

The CDR3 DNA reads as TGTGCCAGCTCACCGATGAGGGACGAGCAGTACTTC. Translation: CASSPMRDEQYF. The gene calls are TRBV18 and TRBJ2-7, with D possibly TRBD2 on 5 matching bases. Per the germline V gene, CDR1 is KGHSH and CDR2 is LQKENI. Trimming took off 3 bases at V and 5 bases at J, with 8 bases between the two ends. This CDR3 is built from 12 residues.